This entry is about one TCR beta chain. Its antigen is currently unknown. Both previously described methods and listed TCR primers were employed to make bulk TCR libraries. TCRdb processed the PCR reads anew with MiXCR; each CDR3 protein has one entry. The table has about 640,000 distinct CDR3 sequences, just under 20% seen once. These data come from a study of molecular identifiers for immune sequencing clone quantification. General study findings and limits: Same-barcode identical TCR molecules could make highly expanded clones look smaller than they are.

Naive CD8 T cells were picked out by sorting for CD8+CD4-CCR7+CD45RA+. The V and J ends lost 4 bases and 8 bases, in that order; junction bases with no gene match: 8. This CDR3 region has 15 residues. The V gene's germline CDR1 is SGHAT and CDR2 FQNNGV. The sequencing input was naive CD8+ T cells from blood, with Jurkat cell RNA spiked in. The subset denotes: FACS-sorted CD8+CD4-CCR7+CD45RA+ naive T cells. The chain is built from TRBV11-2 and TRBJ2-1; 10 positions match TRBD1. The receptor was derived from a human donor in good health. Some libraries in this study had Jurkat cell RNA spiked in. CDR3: CASSSDLDRGHEQFF. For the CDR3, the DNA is TGTGCCAGCAGCTCAGATCTCGACAGGGGGCATGAGCAGTTCTTC.